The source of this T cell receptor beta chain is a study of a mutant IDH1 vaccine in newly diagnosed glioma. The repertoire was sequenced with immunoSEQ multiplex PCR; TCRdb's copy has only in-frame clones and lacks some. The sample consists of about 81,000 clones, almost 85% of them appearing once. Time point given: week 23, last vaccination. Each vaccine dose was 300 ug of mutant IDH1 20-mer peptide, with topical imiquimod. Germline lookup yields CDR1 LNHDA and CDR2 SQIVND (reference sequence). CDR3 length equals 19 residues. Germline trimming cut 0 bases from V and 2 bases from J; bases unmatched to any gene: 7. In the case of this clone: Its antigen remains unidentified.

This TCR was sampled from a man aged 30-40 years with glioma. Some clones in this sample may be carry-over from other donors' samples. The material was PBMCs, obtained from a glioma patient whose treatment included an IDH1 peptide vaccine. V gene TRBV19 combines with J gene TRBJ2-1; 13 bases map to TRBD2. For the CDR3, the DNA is TGTGCCAGTAGTATAGATAGGACTAGCGGGAGCGGAACCTACAATGAGCAGTTCTTC. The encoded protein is CASSIDRTSGSGTYNEQFF. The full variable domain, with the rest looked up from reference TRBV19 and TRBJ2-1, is DGGITQSPKYLFRKEGQNVTLSCEQNLNHDAMYWYRQDPGQGLRLIYYSQIVNDFQKGDIAEGYSVSREKKESFPLTVTSAQKNPTAFYLCASSIDRTSGSGTYNEQFFGPGTRLTVL.